This T cell receptor (beta chain) was captured in a study of shared clonotypes between healthy human individuals. General observations from the study: Rarefaction gave evidence that sorted-subset sequencing remained incomplete despite large depth.

Trimming at V came to 6 bases and at J to 4 bases, leaving 3 bases not matched to a gene. The CDR3 runs to 13 residues. Germline CDR1 is ENHRY and CDR2 is SYGVKD. This clone has only one observation. Its target is not known. When replicate PCRs were run on sorted subsets, they used approximately 0.2 ug DNA, about 30,000 T cell genomes. Repertoires were generated with immunoSEQ multiplex PCR, while TCRdb's copy carries only in-frame clones and drops some. This sample has roughly 2 million clones, with roughly 96% found just once. CD4+ cells underwent separation, giving CD45RA+ naive and CD45RA-negative memory subsets.

The chain is built from TRBV10-3 and TRBJ2-5; TRBD1 matches at 9 bases. The source of this sequence is a young man in good health. The specimen sequenced was naive CD4+ T cells sorted from blood. Specified subset: CD45RA+ positively selected. The CDR3: CAIRTGGRETQYF. The CDR3 DNA reads as TGTGCCATCAGGACAGGGGGGAGAGAGACCCAGTACTTC.